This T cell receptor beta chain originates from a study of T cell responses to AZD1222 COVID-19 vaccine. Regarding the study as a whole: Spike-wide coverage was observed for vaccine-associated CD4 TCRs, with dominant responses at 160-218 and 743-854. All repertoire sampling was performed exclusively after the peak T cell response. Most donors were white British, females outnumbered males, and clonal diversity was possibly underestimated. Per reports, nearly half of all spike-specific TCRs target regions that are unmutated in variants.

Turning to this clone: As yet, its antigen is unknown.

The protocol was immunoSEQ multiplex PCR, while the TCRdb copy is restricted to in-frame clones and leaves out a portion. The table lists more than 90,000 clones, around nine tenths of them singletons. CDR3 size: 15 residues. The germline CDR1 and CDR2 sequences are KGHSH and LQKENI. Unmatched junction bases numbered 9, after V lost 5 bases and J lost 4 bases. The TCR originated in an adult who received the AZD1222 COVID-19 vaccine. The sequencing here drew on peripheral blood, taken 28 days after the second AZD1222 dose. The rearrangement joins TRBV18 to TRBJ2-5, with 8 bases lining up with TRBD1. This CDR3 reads CASSAGQGGGETQYF. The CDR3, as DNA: TGTGCCAGCTCAGCCGGACAGGGTGGTGGAGAGACCCAGTACTTC.